This entry concerns a single T cell receptor beta chain. The antigen is undetermined. The data stem from a study of CXCR3-negative and CXCR3-positive naive CD8 T cells. Study observations and caveats: Higher TRB CDR3 hydrophobicity marked CXCR3-positive naive cells relative to CXCR3-negative naive cells. CXCR3 expression partially decreased after cryopreservation; most assays used fresh PBMCs.

Naive CD8+ T cells showed a CD45RO-CCR7+CD27+CD95- phenotype. UMI labels and 5' RACE were used to prepare the TRB cDNA libraries. TCRdb re-called the 5' RACE reads and gives one entry per CDR3 protein, without DNA. The ten top clones account for about 2.6%, within a sample of some 25,000 distinct CDR3 sequences. Germline V gene lookup returns CDR1 MNHEY and CDR2 SVGAGI. CDR3 length: 12 amino acids. Source material: naive CXCR3- CD8+ T cells from blood. Subset of the sample: CD45RO-CCR7+CD27+CD95- naive CD8+ T cells lacking CXCR3 (TNR3-). The clonotype comes from a human donor in good health. Some clones in this sample may be carry-over from other donors' samples. The chain carries TRBV6-5 and TRBJ1-4. CDR3 sequence reads: CASSYGDEKLFF.